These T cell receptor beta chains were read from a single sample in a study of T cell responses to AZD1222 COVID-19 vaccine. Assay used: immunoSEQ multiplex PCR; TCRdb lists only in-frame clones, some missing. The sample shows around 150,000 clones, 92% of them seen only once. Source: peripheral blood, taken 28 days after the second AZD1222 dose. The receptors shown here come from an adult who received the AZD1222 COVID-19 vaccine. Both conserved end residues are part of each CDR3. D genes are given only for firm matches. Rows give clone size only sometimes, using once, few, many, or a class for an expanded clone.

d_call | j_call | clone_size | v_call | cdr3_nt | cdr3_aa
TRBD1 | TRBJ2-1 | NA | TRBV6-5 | TGTGCCAGCGTCACCAGGGGGCCTTTCAATGAGCAGTTCTTC | CASVTRGPFNEQFF
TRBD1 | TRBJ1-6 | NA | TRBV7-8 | TGTGCCAGCAGCAAACGGACAGGGGGCTACACACCCCTCCACTTT | CASSKRTGGYTPLHF
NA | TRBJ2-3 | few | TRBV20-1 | TGCAGTGCCCGCACAGTGTATACGCAGTATTTT | CSARTVYTQYF
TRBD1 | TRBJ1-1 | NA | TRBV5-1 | TGCGCCAGCAGCTCCGACAGGGGAAACACTGAAGCTTTCTTT | CASSSDRGNTEAFF
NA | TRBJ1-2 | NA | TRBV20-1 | TGCAGTGTTTCCCGAGACTATGGCTACACCTTC | CSVSRDYGYTF
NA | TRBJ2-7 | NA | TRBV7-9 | TGTGCCAGCAGCTTAGCTCCCAGATCCGAGCAGTACTTC | CASSLAPRSEQYF
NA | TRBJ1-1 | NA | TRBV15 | TGTGCCACCAGCCTAGCGCAGGGATCGGGGAACACTGAAGCTTTCTTT | CATSLAQGSGNTEAFF
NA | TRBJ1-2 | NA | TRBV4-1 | TGCGCCAGCAGCCAAGATACGAGACCGGCTTTAGGCTATGGCTACACCTTC | CASSQDTRPALGYGYTF
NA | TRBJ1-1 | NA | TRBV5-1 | TGCGCCAGCAGCTTGGACGGCGGGGCTGAAGCTTTCTTT | CASSLDGGAEAFF
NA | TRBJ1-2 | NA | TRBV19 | TGTGCCAGTAGTATAAGATGGTCCAGCCCTAACTATGGCTACACCTTC | CASSIRWSSPNYGYTF
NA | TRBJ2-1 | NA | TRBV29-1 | TGCAGCGTCCAAAGCCCCCGGGGCCCCATCTACAATGAGCAGTTCTTC | CSVQSPRGPIYNEQFF
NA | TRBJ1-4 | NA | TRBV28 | TGTGCCAGCAGCCGTAGGACACCCGGTATTGAAAAACTGTTTTTT | CASSRRTPGIEKLFF
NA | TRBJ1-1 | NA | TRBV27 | TGTGCCAGCAGGGACAGAGAATGGACTGAAGCTTTCTTT | CASRDREWTEAFF
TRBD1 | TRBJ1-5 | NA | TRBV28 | TGTGCCAGCAGTGAAGGGACAGTTAATCAGCCCCAGCATTTT | CASSEGTVNQPQHF
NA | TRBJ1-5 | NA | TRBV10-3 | TGTGCCATCAGTGAAGGGGGGAGACAACTCAATCAGCCCCAGCATTTT | CAISEGGRQLNQPQHF
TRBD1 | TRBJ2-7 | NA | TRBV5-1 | TGCGCCAGCAGCTTGGGACAGGGGGCCTACGAGCAGTACTTC | CASSLGQGAYEQYF
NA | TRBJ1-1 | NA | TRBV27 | TGTGCCAGCAGTTTATCCAATTATGTCAACACTGAAGCTTTCTTT | CASSLSNYVNTEAFF
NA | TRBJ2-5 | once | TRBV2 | TGTGCCAGCAGTCCGGGACTCCTGGGGGAGACCCAGTACTTC | CASSPGLLGETQYF
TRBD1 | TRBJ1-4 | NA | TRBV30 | TGTGCCTGGAGTGTAGGGGGCCGGGAAAAACTGTTTTTT | CAWSVGGREKLFF
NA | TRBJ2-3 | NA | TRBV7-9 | TGTGCCAGCAGCTTAGTGCAGGTCACAGATACGCAGTATTTT | CASSLVQVTDTQYF
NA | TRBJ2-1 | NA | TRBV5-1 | TGCGCCAGCAGCTTGGTGGCAGGGCGGAATGAGCAGTTCTTC | CASSLVAGRNEQFF
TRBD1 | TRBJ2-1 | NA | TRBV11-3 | TGTGCCAGCAGCTTAGGGACAGGGCGCGAGCAGTTCTTC | CASSLGTGREQFF
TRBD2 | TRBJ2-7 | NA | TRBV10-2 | TGCGCCAGCAGTGAGTCATCCGGGGGAGGGAAGTCCTACGAGCAGTACTTC | CASSESSGGGKSYEQYF
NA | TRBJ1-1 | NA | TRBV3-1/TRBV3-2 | TGTGCCAGCAGCCCTATATTGAACACTGAAGCTTTCTTT | CASSPILNTEAFF
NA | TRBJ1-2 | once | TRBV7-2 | TGTGCCAGCAGCCTCGCCAATGTTAACTATGGCTACACCTTC | CASSLANVNYGYTF
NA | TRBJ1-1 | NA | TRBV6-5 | TGTGCCAGCAGTAACACATATCCTAGGGGAGCTTTCTTT | CASSNTYPRGAFF
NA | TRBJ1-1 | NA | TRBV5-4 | TGTGCCAGCAGCTTGGAAGGGGCCCTAAACACTGAAGCTTTCTTT | CASSLEGALNTEAFF
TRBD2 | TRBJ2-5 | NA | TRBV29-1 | TGCAGCGTGGGGCGGGGGGCCTTTCAAGAGACCCAGTACTTC | CSVGRGAFQETQYF
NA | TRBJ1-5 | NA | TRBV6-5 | TGTGCCAGCAGTCCAAATCGAGGGGAGCCCCAGCATTTT | CASSPNRGEPQHF
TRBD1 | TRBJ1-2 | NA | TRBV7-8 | TGTGCCAGCAGCAGAGGGGGCCAGGGCGACTATGGCTACACCTTC | CASSRGGQGDYGYTF
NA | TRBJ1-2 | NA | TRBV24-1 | TGTGCCACCACAGGGGAAAATTGTGGCTACACCTTC | CATTGENCGYTF